These 6 T cell receptor beta chains were all obtained from the same sample, sequenced in a study of T cells in localized non-small cell lung cancer. TCRdb keeps only in-frame clones here, not all; method: immunoSEQ multiplex PCR. Here the sample spans about 20,000 clones, around 83% being singletons. The sample here was peripheral blood, taken before any cancer treatment. The receptor source for this set is a man aged 35-75 years with stage I lung adenocarcinoma.

The rearrangement uses TRBV12-2 and TRBJ2-4. TRBV12-2 is a pseudogene segment. There are 15 residues in the CDR3. Here the CDR3 DNA reads TGTGCAAGTCGCTTAGAAGGGGACCCCAAAAACATTCAGTACTTC. Translated, it gives CASRLEGDPKNIQYF.

This clone has only one observation. The V gene is TRBV4-2, the J gene TRBJ2-5; no clear D gene. Germline loops: CDR1 LGHNA, CDR2 YNFKEQ. V was pared by 1 base and J by 5 bases, with 20 bases between. The CDR3 is 17 residues long. The CDR3 protein is CASSQAQASRLGETQYF. CDR3 in DNA: TGTGCCAGCAGCCAAGCGCAGGCTTCAAGGTTGGGTGAGACCCAGTACTTC.

The V gene is TRBV28, the J gene TRBJ1-2; D is possibly TRBD1 (5 bases). The CDR3 is made up of 14 amino acids. The germline CDR1 and CDR2 sequences are MDHEN and SYDVKM. The germline V and J ends were trimmed by 6 bases and 4 bases, with 15 bases remaining between them. CDR3 nucleotide sequence: TGTGCCAGCAGGAAGGGGCGCAGGACCTATGGCTACACCTTC. Translated, it gives CASRKGRRTYGYTF.

The V gene is TRBV19, the J gene TRBJ2-1; D possibly corresponds to TRBD1 (6 bases). CDR3 length: 14 residues. Germline V lookup: CDR1 LNHDA, CDR2 SQIVND (reference sequence). Trimming stripped 3 bases from V and 7 bases from J, with 13 bases between. The CDR3, as DNA: TGTGCCAGTAGTATCGTTACAGGGTATAATGAGCAGTTCTTC. This gives the protein CASSIVTGYNEQFF.

The chain has TRBV5-4 and TRBJ2-7, with unresolved D. The V end was cut by 3 bases, the J end by 0 bases, with 10 bases between. The V gene's germline CDR1 is SGHNT and CDR2 YYREEE (reference sequence). This CDR3 has 14 amino acids. The CDR3 region has the DNA TGTGCCAGCAGCTCGGACCTGAGCTCCTACGAGCAGTACTTC. This encodes CASSSDLSSYEQYF. Combining the CDR3 with reference TRBV5-4 and TRBJ2-7 gives the whole variable domain ETGVTQSPTHLIKTRGQQVTLRCSSQSGHNTVSWYQQALGQGPQFIFQYYREEENGRGNFPPRFSGLQFPNYSSELNVNALELDDSALYLCASSSDLSSYEQYFGPGTRLTVT.

The V gene is TRBV5-6, the J gene TRBJ1-4; D is unresolved. With 4 bases removed from V and 4 bases from J, the gap between germline ends came to 14 bases. The V gene's germline CDR1 is SGHDT and CDR2 YYEEEE. The CDR3 consists of 15 residues. CDR3 amino acids: CASSPFEWSNEKLFF. The CDR3 region has the DNA TGTGCCAGCAGCCCCTTTGAATGGAGTAATGAAAAACTGTTTTTT.